This note documents a single T cell receptor beta chain sequence. These data are taken from a study of blood T cell repertoires in COVID-19. For the study at large: Sites across the United States, Italy and Spain contributed samples from acute and convalescent COVID-19. In each case, the material was cDNA or gDNA derived from T cells, B-cell-depleted T cells, or PBMCs.

As originally analysed: Scientists estimated how many nucleated cells there were by amplifying reference gene primers. Method: immunoSEQ multiplex PCR; TCRdb's copy keeps in-frame clones and lacks some. V, J and clone size derive from that table, while D and trimming were established from the DNA sequence. The data show roughly 120,000 clones, about 84% seen once. Per the germline V gene, CDR1 is LNHDA and CDR2 is SQIVND (reference sequence). The CDR3 spans 13 residues. Between the trimmed V and J ends, which lost 9 bases and 1 base, there was a span of 12 bases. V and J are TRBV19 and TRBJ1-2, with D tentatively TRBD1 (5 bases). The clonotype originates from a man aged 50 or older with acute or convalescent COVID-19. Sequencing was done on a sample of peripheral blood. CDR3 in amino acids: CASRFDSNYGYTF. CDR3 coding DNA: TGTGCCAGCCGGTTCGACAGTAACTATGGCTACACCTTC. Looking up the rest from reference TRBV19 and TRBJ1-2 gives the full variable domain: DGGITQSPKYLFRKEGQNVTLSCEQNLNHDAMYWYRQDPGQGLRLIYYSQIVNDFQKGDIAEGYSVSREKKESFPLTVTSAQKNPTAFYLCASRFDSNYGYTFGSGTRLTVV.